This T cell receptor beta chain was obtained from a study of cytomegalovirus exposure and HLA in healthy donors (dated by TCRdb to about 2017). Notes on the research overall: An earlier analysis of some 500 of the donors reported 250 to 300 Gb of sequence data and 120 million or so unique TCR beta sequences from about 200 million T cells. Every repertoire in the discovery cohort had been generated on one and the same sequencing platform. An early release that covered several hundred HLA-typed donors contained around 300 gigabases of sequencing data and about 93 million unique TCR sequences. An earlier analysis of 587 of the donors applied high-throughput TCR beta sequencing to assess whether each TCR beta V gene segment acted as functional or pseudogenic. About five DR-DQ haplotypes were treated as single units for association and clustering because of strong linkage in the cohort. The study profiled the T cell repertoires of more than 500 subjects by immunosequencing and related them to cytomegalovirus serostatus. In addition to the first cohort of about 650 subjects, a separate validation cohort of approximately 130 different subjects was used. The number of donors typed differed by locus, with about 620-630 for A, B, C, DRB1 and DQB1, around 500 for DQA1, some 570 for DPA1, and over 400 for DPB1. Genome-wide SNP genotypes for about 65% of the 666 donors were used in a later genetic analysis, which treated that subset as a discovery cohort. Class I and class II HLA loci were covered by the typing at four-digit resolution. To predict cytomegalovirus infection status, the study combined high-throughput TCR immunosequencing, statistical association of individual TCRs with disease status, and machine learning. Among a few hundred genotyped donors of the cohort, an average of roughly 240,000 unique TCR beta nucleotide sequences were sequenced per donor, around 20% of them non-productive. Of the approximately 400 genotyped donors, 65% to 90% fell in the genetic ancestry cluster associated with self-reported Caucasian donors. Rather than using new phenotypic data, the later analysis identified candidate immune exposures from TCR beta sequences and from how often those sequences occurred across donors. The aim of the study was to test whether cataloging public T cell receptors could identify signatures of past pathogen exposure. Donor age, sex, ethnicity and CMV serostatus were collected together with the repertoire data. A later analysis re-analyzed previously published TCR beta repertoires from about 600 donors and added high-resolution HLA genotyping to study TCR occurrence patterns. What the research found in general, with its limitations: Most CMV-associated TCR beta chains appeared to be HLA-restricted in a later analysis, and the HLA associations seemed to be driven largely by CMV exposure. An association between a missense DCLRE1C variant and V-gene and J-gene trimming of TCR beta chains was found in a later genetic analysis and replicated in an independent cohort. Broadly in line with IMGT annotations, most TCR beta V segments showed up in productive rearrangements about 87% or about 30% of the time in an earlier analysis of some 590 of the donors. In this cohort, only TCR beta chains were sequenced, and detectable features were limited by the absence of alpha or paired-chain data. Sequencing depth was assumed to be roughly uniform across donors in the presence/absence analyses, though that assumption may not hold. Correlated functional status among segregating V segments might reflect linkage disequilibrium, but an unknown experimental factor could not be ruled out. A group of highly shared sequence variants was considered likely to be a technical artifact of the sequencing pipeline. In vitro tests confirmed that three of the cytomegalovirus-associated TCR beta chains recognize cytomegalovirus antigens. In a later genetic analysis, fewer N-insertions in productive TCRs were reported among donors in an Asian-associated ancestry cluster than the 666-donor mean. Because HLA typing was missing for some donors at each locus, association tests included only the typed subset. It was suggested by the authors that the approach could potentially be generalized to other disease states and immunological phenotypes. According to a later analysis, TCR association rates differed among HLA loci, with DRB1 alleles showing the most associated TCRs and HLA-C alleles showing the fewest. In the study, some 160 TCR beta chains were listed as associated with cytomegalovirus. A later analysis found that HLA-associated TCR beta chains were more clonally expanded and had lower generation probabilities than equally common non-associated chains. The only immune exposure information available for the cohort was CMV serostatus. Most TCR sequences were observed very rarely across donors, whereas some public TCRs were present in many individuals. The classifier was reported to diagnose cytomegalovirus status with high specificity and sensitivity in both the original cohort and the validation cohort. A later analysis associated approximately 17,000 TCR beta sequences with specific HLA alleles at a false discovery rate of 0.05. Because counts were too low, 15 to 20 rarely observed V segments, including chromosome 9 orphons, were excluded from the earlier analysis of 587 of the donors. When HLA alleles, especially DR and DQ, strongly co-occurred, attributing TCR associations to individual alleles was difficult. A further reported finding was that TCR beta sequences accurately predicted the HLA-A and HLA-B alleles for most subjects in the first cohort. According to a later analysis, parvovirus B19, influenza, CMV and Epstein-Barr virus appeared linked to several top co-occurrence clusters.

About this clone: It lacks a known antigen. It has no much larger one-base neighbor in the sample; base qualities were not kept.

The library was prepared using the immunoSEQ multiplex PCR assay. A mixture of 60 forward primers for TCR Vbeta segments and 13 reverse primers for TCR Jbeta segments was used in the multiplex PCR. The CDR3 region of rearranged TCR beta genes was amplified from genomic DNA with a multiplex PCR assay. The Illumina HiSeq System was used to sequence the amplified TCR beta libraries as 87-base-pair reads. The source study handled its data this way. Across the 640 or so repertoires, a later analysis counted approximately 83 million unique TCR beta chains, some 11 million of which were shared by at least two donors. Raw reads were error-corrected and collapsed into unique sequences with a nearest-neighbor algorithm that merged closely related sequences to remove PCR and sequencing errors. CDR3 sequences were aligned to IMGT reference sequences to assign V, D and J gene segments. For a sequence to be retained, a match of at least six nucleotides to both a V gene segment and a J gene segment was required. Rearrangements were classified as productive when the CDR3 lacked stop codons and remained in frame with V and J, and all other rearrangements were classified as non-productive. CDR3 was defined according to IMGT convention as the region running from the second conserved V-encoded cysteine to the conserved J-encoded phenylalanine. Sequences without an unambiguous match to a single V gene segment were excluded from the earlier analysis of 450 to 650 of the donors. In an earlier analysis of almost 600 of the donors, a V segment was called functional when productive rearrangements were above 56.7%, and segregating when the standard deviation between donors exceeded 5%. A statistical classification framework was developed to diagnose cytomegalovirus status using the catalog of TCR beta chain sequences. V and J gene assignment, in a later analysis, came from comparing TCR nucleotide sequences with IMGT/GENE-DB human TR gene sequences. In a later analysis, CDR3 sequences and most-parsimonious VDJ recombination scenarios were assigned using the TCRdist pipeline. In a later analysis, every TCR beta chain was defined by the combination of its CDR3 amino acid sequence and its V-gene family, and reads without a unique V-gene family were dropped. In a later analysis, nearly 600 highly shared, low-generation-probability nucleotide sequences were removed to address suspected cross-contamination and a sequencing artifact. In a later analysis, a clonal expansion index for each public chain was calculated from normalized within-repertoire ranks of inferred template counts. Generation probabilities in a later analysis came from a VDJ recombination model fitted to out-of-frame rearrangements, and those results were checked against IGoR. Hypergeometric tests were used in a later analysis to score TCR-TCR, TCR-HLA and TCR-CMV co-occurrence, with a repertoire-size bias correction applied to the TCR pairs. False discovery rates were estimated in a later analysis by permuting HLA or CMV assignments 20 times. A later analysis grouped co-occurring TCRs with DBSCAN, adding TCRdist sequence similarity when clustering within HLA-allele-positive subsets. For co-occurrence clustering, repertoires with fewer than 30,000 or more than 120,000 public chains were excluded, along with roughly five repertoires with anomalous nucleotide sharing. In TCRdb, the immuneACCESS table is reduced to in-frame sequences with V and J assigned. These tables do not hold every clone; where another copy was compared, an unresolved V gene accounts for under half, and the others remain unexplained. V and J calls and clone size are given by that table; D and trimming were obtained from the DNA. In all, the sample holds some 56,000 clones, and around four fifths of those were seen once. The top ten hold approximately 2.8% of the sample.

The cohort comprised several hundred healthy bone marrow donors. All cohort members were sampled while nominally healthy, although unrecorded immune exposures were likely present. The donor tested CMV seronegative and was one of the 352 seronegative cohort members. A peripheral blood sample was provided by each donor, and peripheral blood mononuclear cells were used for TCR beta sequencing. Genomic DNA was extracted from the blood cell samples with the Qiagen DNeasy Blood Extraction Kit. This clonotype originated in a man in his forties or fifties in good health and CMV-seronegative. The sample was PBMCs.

CDR3 protein: CASRTTGVIEKLFF. The bases are TGTGCCAGCAGAACAACAGGGGTTATTGAAAAACTGTTTTTT. Recombination linked TRBV27 to TRBJ1-4, with 7 bases in between that match TRBD1. From the cysteine up to the phenylalanine, the CDR3 has a length of 14 residues. The read is trimmed to its CDR3 DNA, 42 bases read in frame from base 1. The germline V gene (reference sequence) supplies CDR1 MNHEY and CDR2 SMNVEV. V loses 6 bases at its end and J loses 7 bases; junction bases beyond the gene matches: 8.